The 8 T cell receptor beta chains presented below share a single source sample, sequenced in a study of shared clonotypes between healthy human individuals. Generated by immunoSEQ multiplex PCR, the TCRdb table keeps only in-frame clones and is missing some. The data show under 200,000 clones, 90% to 95% seen once. The sequenced material came from naive CD4+ T cells sorted from blood. The subset here: CD45RA+ positively selected. Receptors originate from a woman aged 25 to 39 in good health.

The chain combines TRBV7-8 with TRBJ2-5; a weak D match, TRBD2 (6 bases). The assigned J gene may be wrong: the sequence end matches TRBJ2-7 better. Per germline, CDR1 SGHVS and CDR2 FQNEAQ. The CDR3 spans 14 residues. CDR3 region: CASSGAGQWSEQYF. DNA for the CDR3: TGTGCCAGCAGCGGAGCGGGCCAATGGAGCGAGCAGTACTTC.

The chain employs TRBV5-6 and TRBJ1-5, with 7 bases aligning to TRBD1. The germline gives CDR1 SGHDT, CDR2 YYEEEE. CDR3 length: 14 residues. Germline trimming cut 2 bases from V and 5 bases from J; bases unmatched to any gene: 4. The CDR3 loop reads CASSLRGRYQPQHF. The CDR3 nucleotides read TGTGCCAGCAGCTTAAGGGGGCGGTATCAGCCCCAGCATTTT.

The chain employs TRBV5-1 and TRBJ1-5, with TRBD1 identical over 7 bases. This CDR3 has 15 amino acids. Germline CDR1 and CDR2: SGHRS and YFSETQ. V dropped 7 bases and J dropped 4; count of bases not matched to a gene: 11. In DNA form, the CDR3 reads TGCGCCAGCGCCCCGTTGACAGGGCCTAATCAGCCCCAGCATTTT. Its translation is CASAPLTGPNQPQHF.

This chain joins TRBV29-1 and TRBJ2-7, with TRBD2 matching over 13 bases. Germline CDR1 is SQVTM and CDR2 is ANQGSEA. With V trimmed by 6 bases and J by 8 bases, 4 bases remained unmatched. CDR3 length equals 12 residues. The CDR3 loop is CSVGTSGAKQYF. DNA for the CDR3: TGCAGCGTCGGGACTAGCGGGGCCAAGCAGTACTTC.

J is TRBJ2-5 and V is TRBV7-7; 14 bases are a match to TRBD2. V was pared by 4 bases and J by 5 bases, with 3 bases of the junction left unmatched. Germline values: CDR1 SSHAT, CDR2 FNYEAQ (reference sequence). The length of the CDR3 is 15 residues. CDR3 loop: CASSSRLAGGETQYF. DNA for the CDR3: TGTGCCAGCAGCTCCAGACTAGCGGGGGGGGAGACCCAGTACTTC. Full variable domain (outside the CDR3, taken from reference TRBV7-7 and TRBJ2-5): GAGVSQSPRYKVTKRGQDVTLRCDPISSHATLYWYQQALGQGPEFLTYFNYEAQPDKSGLPSDRFSAERPEGSISTLTIQRTEQRDSAMYRCASSSRLAGGETQYFGPGTRLLVL.

The chain combines TRBV9 with TRBJ2-5, with 10 bases identical to TRBD2. The DNA end is a closer match to TRBJ2-7, so the J assignment may be wrong. The V gene's germline CDR1 is SGDLS and CDR2 YYNGEE. The CDR3 runs to 17 residues. CDR3 nucleotide sequence: TGTGCCAGCAGCGTAGCTCCTGAAGCGGGAGGGCCAAGCGAGCAGTACTTC. Translation gives CASSVAPEAGGPSEQYF.

The V and J genes are TRBV9 and TRBJ1-2; no definite D call. Germline V gene lookup returns CDR1 SGDLS and CDR2 YYNGEE. This CDR3 comprises 14 residues. V was trimmed by 2 bases and J by 4 bases, leaving 12 bases between them. CDR3 sequence: CASSVLPAPYGYTF. For the CDR3, the DNA is TGTGCCAGCAGCGTGCTCCCGGCTCCCTATGGCTACACCTTC.

This chain connects TRBV29-1 to TRBJ2-3; 12 bases fit TRBD2. V gave up 6 bases and J gave up 5 bases; unmatched junction bases: 6. Germline V gene lookup returns CDR1 SQVTM and CDR2 ANQGSEA. CDR3 length: 14 residues. Here the CDR3 reads CSVLAGGFRDTQYF. DNA of the CDR3: TGCAGCGTCCTAGCGGGAGGGTTTCGAGATACGCAGTATTTT.